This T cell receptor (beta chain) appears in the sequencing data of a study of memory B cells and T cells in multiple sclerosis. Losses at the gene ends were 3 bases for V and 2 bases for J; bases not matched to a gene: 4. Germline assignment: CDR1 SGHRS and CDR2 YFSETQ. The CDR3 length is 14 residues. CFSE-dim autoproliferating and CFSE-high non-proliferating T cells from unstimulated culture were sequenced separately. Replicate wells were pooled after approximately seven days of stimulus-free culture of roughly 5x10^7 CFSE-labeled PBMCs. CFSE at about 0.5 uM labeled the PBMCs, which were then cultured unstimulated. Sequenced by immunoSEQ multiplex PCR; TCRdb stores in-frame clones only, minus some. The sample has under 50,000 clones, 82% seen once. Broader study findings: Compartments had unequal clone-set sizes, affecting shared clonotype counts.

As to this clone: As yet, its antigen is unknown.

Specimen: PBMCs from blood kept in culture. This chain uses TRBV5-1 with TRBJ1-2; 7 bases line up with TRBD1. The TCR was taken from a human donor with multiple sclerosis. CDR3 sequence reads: CASSSLTGNYGYTF. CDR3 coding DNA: TGCGCCAGCAGCTCCTTGACAGGGAACTATGGCTACACCTTC.